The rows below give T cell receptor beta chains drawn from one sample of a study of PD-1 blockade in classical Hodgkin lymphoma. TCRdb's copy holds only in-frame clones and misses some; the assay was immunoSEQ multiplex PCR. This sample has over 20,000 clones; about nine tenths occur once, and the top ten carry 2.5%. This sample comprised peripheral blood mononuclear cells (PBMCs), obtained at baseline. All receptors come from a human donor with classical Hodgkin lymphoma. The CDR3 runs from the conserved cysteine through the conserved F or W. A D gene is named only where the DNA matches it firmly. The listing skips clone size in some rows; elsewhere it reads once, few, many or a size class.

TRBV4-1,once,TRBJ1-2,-,CASSQGKGENGYTF,TGCGCCAGCAGCCAAGGTAAAGGCGAGAATGGCTACACCTTC
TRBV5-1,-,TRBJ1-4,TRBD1,CASSLAGGEEKLFF,TGCGCCAGCAGCTTGGCAGGGGGGGAGGAAAAACTGTTTTTT
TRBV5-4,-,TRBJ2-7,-,CASSLLGGDLGEQYF,TGTGCCAGCAGCTTGCTCGGGGGCGACCTTGGGGAGCAGTACTTC
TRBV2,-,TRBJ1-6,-,CASSENFSSYNSPLHF,TGTGCCAGCAGTGAAAATTTCAGCTCCTATAATTCACCCCTCCACTTT
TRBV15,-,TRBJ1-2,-,CATSSRQGNGYTF,TGTGCCACCAGCAGCCGGCAGGGTAATGGCTACACCTTC
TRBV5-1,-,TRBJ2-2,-,CASSLKGSAGELFF,TGCGCCAGCAGCTTGAAAGGGTCGGCCGGGGAGCTGTTTTTT
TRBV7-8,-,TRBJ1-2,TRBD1,CASSLAQGAGYGYTF,TGTGCCAGCAGCTTAGCTCAGGGGGCGGGCTATGGCTACACCTTC
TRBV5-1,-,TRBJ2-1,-,CASSLTGLSGNEQFF,TGCGCCAGCAGCTTAACAGGGTTGTCGGGGAATGAGCAGTTCTTC
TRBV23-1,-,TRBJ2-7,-,CASSQSGRGGHEQYF,TGCGCCAGCAGTCAATCGGGCAGGGGTGGCCACGAGCAGTACTTC
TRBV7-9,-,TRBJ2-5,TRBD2,CASSSARTRGETQYF,TGTGCCAGCAGCTCGGCGAGGACGCGGGGGGAGACCCAGTACTTC
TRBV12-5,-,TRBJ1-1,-,CASGLWAAGHTEAFF,TGTGCTAGTGGTTTGTGGGCGGCAGGGCACACTGAAGCTTTCTTT
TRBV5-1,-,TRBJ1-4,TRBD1,CASSDQGVGEKLFF,TGCGCCAGCAGCGACCAGGGGGTGGGAGAAAAACTGTTTTTT
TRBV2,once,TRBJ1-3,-,CASDGDSGNTIYF,TGTGCCAGTGACGGTGACTCTGGAAACACCATATATTTT
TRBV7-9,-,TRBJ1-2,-,CASSFAPGDGYTF,TGTGCCAGCAGCTTCGCTCCAGGGGATGGCTACACCTTC
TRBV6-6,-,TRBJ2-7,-,CASSYRQASSYEQYF,TGTGCCAGCAGTTACCGACAGGCCAGCTCCTACGAGCAGTACTTC
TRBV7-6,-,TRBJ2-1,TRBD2,CASSPLAGGLNEQFF,TGTGCCAGCAGCCCGCTAGCGGGGGGGCTCAATGAGCAGTTCTTC
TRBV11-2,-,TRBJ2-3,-,CASSLARASPDTQYF,TGTGCCAGCAGCTTAGCCCGGGCTAGCCCAGATACGCAGTATTTT
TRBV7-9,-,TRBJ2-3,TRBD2,CASTASGLSTDTQYF,TGTGCCAGCACCGCTTCGGGACTAAGCACAGATACGCAGTATTTT
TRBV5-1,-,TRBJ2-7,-,CASSPGERTYEQYF,TGCGCCAGCAGCCCAGGGGAGAGGACCTACGAGCAGTACTTC
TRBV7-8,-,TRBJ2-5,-,CASSLFGGTAQETQYF,TGTGCCAGCAGCTTATTCGGGGGGACAGCTCAAGAGACCCAGTACTTC
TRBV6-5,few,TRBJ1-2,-,CASREQGSSYGYTF,TGTGCCAGCAGGGAACAGGGATCTTCCTATGGCTACACCTTC
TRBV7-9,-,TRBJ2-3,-,CASSLAAGLTDTQYF,TGTGCCAGCAGCTTAGCGGCGGGGCTCACAGATACGCAGTATTTT
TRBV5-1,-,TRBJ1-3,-,CASSLDSGNTIYF,TGCGCCAGCAGCTTGGACTCGGGAAACACCATATATTTT
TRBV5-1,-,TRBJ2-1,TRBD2,CASSLGGGAQNEQFF,TGCGCCAGCAGCTTAGGCGGGGGGGCCCAGAATGAGCAGTTCTTC
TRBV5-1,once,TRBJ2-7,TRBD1,CASSLTGTEGTEQYF,TGCGCCAGCAGTTTAACCGGGACAGAGGGTACAGAGCAGTACTTC